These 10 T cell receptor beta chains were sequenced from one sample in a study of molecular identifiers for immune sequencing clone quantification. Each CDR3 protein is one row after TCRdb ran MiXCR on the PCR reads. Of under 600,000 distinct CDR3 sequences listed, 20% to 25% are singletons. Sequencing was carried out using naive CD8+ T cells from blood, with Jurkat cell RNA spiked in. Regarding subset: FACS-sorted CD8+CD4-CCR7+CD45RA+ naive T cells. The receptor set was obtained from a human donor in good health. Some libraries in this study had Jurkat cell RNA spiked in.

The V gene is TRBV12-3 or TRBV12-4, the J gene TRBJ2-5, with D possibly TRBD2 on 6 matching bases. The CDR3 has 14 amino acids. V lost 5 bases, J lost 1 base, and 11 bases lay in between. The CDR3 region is CASSTEEGQETQYF. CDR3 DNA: TGTGCCAGCAGTACTGAGGAGGGCCAAGAGACCCAGTACTTC.

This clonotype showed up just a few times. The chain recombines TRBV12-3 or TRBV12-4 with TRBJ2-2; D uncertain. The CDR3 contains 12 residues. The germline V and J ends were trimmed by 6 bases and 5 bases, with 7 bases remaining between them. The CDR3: CASRPQTGELFF. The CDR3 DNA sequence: TGTGCCAGCAGACCTCAGACCGGGGAGCTGTTTTTT.

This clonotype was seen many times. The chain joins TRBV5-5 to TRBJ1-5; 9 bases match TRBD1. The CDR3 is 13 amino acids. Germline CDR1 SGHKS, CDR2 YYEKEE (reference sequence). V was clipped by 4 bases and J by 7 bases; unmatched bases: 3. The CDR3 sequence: CASSGDRAQPQHF. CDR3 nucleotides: TGTGCCAGCAGCGGGGACAGGGCACAGCCCCAGCATTTT.

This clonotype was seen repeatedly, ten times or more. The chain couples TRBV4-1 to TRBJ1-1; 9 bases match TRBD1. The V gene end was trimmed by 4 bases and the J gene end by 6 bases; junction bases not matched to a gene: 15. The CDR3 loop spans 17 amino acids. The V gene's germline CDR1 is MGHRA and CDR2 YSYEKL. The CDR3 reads CASSLHGQGPIGSEAFF. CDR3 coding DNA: TGCGCCAGCAGCCTCCATGGACAGGGGCCCATCGGATCTGAAGCTTTCTTT.

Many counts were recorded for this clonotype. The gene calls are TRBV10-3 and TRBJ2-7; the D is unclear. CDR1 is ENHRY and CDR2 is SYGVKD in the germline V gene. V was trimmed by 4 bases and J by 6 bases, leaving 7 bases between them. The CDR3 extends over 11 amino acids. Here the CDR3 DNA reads TGTGCCATCAGTGCGGTAGGCGAGCAGTACTTC. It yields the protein CAISAVGEQYF.

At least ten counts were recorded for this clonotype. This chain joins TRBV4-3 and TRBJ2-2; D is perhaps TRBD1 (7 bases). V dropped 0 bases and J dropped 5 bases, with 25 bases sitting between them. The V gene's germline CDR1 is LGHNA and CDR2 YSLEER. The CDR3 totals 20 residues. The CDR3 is CASSQDLLLAGGSETGELFF. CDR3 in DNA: TGCGCCAGCAGCCAAGATCTACTACTGGCAGGGGGGTCGGAGACCGGGGAGCTGTTTTTT.

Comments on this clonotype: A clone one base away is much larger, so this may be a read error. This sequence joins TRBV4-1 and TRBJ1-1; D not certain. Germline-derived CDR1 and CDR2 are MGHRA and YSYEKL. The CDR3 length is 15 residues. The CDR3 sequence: CASNQDRRAGTEAFF. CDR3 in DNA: TGCGCCAGCAACCAAGATAGGAGGGCGGGCACTGAAGCTTTCTTT.

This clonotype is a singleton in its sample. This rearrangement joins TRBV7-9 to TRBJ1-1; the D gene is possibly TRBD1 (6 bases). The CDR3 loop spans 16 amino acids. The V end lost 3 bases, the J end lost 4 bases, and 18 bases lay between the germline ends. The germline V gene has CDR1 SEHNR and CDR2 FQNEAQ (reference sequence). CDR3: CASSFPLGTGCTEAFF. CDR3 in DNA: TGTGCCAGCAGCTTCCCACTAGGCACAGGGTGCACTGAAGCTTTCTTT.

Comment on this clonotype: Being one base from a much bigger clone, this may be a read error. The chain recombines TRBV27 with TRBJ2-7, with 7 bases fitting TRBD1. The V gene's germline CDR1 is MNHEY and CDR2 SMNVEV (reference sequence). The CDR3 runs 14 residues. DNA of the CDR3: TGTGCCAGCAGTTTAAACAAACAGGGGTACGAGCAGTGCTTC. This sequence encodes CASSLNKQGYEQCF.

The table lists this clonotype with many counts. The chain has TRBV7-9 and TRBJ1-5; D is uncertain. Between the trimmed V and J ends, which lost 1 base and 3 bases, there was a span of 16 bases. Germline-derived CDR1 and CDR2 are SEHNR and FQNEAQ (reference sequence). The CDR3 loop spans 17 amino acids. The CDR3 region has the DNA TGTGCCAGCAGCTTAGATCTGGGGTCGGGTGCCAATCAGCCCCAGCATTTT. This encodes CASSLDLGSGANQPQHF.